These T cell receptor beta chains were read from a single sample in a study of blood T cell repertoires in COVID-19. Sequencing used immunoSEQ multiplex PCR; TCRdb keeps in-frame clones, though not all of them. The data hold around 370,000 clones, with 90% observed a single time. Sequences were obtained from peripheral blood. Source of these receptors: a young man with active or convalescent COVID-19. CDR3s include the opening cysteine and the closing phenylalanine or tryptophan. Each record gives: D gene, J gene, CDR3 length, V gene, clone size, CDR3 DNA, CDR3 protein. A D gene is named only where the DNA matches it firmly. Part of the rows lack a size; the others show once, few, many or a class for expanded clones.

d_call: -
j_call: TRBJ1-2
cdr3_length: 16
v_call: TRBV14
clone_size: few
cdr3_nt: TGTGCCAGCAGCCCCTTTGGGGTCAAGGCCCAGAGGGACTACACCTTC
cdr3_aa: CASSPFGVKAQRDYTF

d_call: -
j_call: TRBJ2-6
cdr3_length: 17
v_call: TRBV2
clone_size: -
cdr3_nt: TGTGCCAGCTCGGGAGCAAGCCGGAACTCTGGGGCCAACGTGCTGACTTTC
cdr3_aa: CASSGASRNSGANVLTF

d_call: TRBD1
j_call: TRBJ1-5
cdr3_length: 15
v_call: TRBV6-2/TRBV6-3
clone_size: -
cdr3_nt: TGTGCCAGCAGTTTTCGGGACAGTTGGAATCAGCCCCAGCATTTT
cdr3_aa: CASSFRDSWNQPQHF

d_call: -
j_call: TRBJ2-1
cdr3_length: 13
v_call: TRBV2
clone_size: once
cdr3_nt: TGTGCCAGCAGCAGGACAGTGGGCAATGAGCAGTTCTTC
cdr3_aa: CASSRTVGNEQFF

d_call: -
j_call: TRBJ1-1
cdr3_length: 15
v_call: TRBV7-3
clone_size: -
cdr3_nt: TGTGCCAGCAGCCCGGGGGGCTCCCTGGGGACTGAAGCTTTCTTT
cdr3_aa: CASSPGGSLGTEAFF

d_call: TRBD2
j_call: TRBJ2-1
cdr3_length: 13
v_call: TRBV12-3/TRBV12-4
clone_size: -
cdr3_nt: TGTGCCAGCAGTTTGGGGGAGGGCCAGGAGCAGTTCTTC
cdr3_aa: CASSLGEGQEQFF

d_call: TRBD1
j_call: TRBJ1-2
cdr3_length: 13
v_call: TRBV29-1
clone_size: -
cdr3_nt: TGCAGCGTTGGTCGGGACAGGAACTATGGCTACACCTTC
cdr3_aa: CSVGRDRNYGYTF

d_call: -
j_call: TRBJ2-2
cdr3_length: 13
v_call: TRBV7-2
clone_size: -
cdr3_nt: TGTGCCAGCAGCTTAGCTGGCCTCGGGGAGCTGTTTTTT
cdr3_aa: CASSLAGLGELFF

d_call: TRBD1
j_call: TRBJ1-1
cdr3_length: 16
v_call: TRBV6-4
clone_size: -
cdr3_nt: TGTGCCAGCACGTCCCGGGACAGGGGGCCGGGCACTGAAGCTTTCTTT
cdr3_aa: CASTSRDRGPGTEAFF

d_call: -
j_call: TRBJ2-3
cdr3_length: 14
v_call: TRBV5-1
clone_size: -
cdr3_nt: TGCGCCAGCAGGGAGGATACAGGGTTAGATACGCAGTATTTT
cdr3_aa: CASREDTGLDTQYF

d_call: TRBD1
j_call: TRBJ1-1
cdr3_length: 14
v_call: TRBV6-4
clone_size: -
cdr3_nt: TGTGCCAGCAGTCGGGATACAGGGGCCTATGAAGCTTTCTTT
cdr3_aa: CASSRDTGAYEAFF

d_call: TRBD1
j_call: TRBJ1-4
cdr3_length: 15
v_call: TRBV4-2
clone_size: -
cdr3_nt: TGTGCCAGCAGCCCCGGGACAGGGGGCGATGAAAAACTGTTTTTT
cdr3_aa: CASSPGTGGDEKLFF

d_call: -
j_call: TRBJ2-2
cdr3_length: 14
v_call: TRBV7-3
clone_size: -
cdr3_nt: TGTGCCAGCAGCTGGGGCAGTCCCACCGGGGAGCTGTTTTTT
cdr3_aa: CASSWGSPTGELFF

d_call: -
j_call: TRBJ2-3
cdr3_length: 14
v_call: TRBV7-2
clone_size: -
cdr3_nt: TGTGCCAGCAGCTTAGTCACAATTGCAGATACGCAGTATTTT
cdr3_aa: CASSLVTIADTQYF

d_call: -
j_call: TRBJ1-5
cdr3_length: 14
v_call: TRBV7-2
clone_size: few
cdr3_nt: TGTGCCAGCAGCTTAGCTAATCCCAATCAGCCCCAGCATTTT
cdr3_aa: CASSLANPNQPQHF

d_call: TRBD2
j_call: TRBJ2-1
cdr3_length: 15
v_call: TRBV6-5
clone_size: -
cdr3_nt: TGTGCCAGCAGTCGCGAAGGCGGGAGGGCCCGTGAGCAGTTCTTC
cdr3_aa: CASSREGGRAREQFF

d_call: TRBD1
j_call: TRBJ1-2
cdr3_length: 14
v_call: TRBV5-8
clone_size: -
cdr3_nt: TGTGCCGGCCAACGCGGACAGGGGGCATACGGCTACACCTTC
cdr3_aa: CAGQRGQGAYGYTF

d_call: TRBD1
j_call: TRBJ1-4
cdr3_length: 17
v_call: TRBV7-9
clone_size: -
cdr3_nt: TGTGCCAGCAGCTTAGGCTCAGGGGGAGATTCTACTGAAAAACTGTTTTTT
cdr3_aa: CASSLGSGGDSTEKLFF

d_call: TRBD2
j_call: TRBJ2-3
cdr3_length: 15
v_call: TRBV7-2
clone_size: once
cdr3_nt: TGTGCCAGCAGCACCTCCGGGACTAACACAGATACGCAGTATTTT
cdr3_aa: CASSTSGTNTDTQYF

d_call: TRBD1
j_call: TRBJ2-1
cdr3_length: 13
v_call: TRBV12-5
clone_size: -
cdr3_nt: TGTGCTAGTGGCAGAGACAGGGGCAATGAGCAGTTCTTC
cdr3_aa: CASGRDRGNEQFF

d_call: TRBD2
j_call: TRBJ2-3
cdr3_length: 16
v_call: TRBV3-1/TRBV3-2
clone_size: -
cdr3_nt: TGTGCCAGCAGCCAAGGGCTAGCGGGATGGACAGATACGCAGTATTTT
cdr3_aa: CASSQGLAGWTDTQYF

d_call: -
j_call: TRBJ1-2
cdr3_length: 11
v_call: TRBV2
clone_size: -
cdr3_nt: TGTGCCAGAACAACAGGGTTCGGCTACACCTTC
cdr3_aa: CARTTGFGYTF

d_call: -
j_call: TRBJ2-5
cdr3_length: 14
v_call: TRBV6-5
clone_size: -
cdr3_nt: TGTGCCAGCAGTTATTCTCGGGGAGGTCGGGCCCAGTACTTC
cdr3_aa: CASSYSRGGRAQYF

d_call: -
j_call: TRBJ2-5
cdr3_length: 15
v_call: TRBV11-2
clone_size: once
cdr3_nt: TGTGCCAGCAGCTTAAGGTTAGGACTCCAAGAGACCCAGTACTTC
cdr3_aa: CASSLRLGLQETQYF

d_call: -
j_call: TRBJ2-5
cdr3_length: 11
v_call: TRBV28
clone_size: -
cdr3_nt: TGTGCCAGCAGTTTTTCGGAGACCCAGTACTTC
cdr3_aa: CASSFSETQYF

d_call: -
j_call: TRBJ2-7
cdr3_length: 14
v_call: TRBV27
clone_size: -
cdr3_nt: TGTGCCAGCAGTGTCAGTGGCGGGACCTACGAGCAGTACTTC
cdr3_aa: CASSVSGGTYEQYF

d_call: -
j_call: TRBJ2-1
cdr3_length: 14
v_call: TRBV5-1
clone_size: -
cdr3_nt: TGCGCCAGCAGCGGGGGGGACAACTACAATGAGCAGTTCTTC
cdr3_aa: CASSGGDNYNEQFF